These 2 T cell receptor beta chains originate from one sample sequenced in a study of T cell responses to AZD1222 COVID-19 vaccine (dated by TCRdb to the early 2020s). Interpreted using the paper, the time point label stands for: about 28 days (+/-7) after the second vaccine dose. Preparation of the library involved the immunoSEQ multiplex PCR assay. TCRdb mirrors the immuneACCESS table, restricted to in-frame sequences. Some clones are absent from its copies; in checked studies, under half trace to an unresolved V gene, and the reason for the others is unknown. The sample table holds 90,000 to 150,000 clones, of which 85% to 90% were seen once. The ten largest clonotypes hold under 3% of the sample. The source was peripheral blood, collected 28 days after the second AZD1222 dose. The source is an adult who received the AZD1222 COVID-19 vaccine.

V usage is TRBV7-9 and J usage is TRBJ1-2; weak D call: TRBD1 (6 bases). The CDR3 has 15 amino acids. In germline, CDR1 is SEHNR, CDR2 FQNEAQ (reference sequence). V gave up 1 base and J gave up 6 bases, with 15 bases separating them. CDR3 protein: CASSLGQGITNGYTF. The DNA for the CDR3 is TGTGCCAGCAGCTTAGGGCAGGGGATAACTAATGGCTACACCTTC.

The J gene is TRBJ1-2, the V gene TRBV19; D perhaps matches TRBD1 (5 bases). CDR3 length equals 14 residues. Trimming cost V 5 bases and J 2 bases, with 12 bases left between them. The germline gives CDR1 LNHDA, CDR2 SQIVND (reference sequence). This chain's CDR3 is CASSLQTVNYGYTF. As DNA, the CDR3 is TGTGCCAGTAGTCTGCAGACAGTGAACTATGGCTACACCTTC.